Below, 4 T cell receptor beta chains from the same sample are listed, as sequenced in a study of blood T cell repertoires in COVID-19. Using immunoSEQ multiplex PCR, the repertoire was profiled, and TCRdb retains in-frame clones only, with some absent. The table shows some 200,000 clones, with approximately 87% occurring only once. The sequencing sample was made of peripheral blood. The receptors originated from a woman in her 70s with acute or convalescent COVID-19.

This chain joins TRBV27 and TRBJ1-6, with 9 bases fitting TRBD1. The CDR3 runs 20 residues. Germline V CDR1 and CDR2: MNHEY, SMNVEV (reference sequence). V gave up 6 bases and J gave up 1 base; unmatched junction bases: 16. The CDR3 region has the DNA TGTGCCAGCAGACCTTTGGGGCCCAGTGACAGGGGGTCCTATAATTCACCCCTCCACTTT. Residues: CASRPLGPSDRGSYNSPLHF.

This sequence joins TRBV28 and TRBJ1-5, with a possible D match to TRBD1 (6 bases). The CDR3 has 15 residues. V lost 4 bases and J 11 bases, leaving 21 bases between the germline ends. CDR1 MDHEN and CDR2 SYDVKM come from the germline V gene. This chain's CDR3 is CASSSWGRGTGTQHF. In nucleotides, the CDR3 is TGTGCCAGCAGTTCTTGGGGCAGGGGAACGGGGACCCAGCATTTT.

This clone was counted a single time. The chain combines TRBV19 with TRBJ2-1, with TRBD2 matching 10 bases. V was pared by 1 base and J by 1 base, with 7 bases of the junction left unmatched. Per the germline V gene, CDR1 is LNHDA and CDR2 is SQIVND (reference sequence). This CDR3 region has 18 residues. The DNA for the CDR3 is TGTGCCAGTAGTATAGTAGCGGGAGGCGGGGGGTCCTACAATGAGCAGTTCTTC. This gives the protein CASSIVAGGGGSYNEQFF. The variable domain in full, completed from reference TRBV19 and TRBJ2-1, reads DGGITQSPKYLFRKEGQNVTLSCEQNLNHDAMYWYRQDPGQGLRLIYYSQIVNDFQKGDIAEGYSVSREKKESFPLTVTSAQKNPTAFYLCASSIVAGGGGSYNEQFFGPGTRLTVL.

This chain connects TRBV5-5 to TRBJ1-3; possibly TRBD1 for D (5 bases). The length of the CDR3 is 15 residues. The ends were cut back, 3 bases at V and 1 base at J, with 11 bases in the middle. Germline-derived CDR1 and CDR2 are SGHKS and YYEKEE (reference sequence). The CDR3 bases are TGTGCCAGCAGCTGGGACGGGGGGTCTGGAAACACCATATATTTT. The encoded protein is CASSWDGGSGNTIYF. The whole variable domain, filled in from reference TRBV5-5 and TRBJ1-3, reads DAGVTQSPTHLIKTRGQQVTLRCSPISGHKSVSWYQQVLGQGPQFIFQYYEKEERGRGNFPDRFSARQFPNYSSELNVNALLLGDSALYLCASSWDGGSGNTIYFGEGSWLTVV.